The clone carrying this TCR beta chain was seen more than once but under ten times. Its antigen is unknown. This sample was taken from a study of cytomegalovirus exposure and HLA in healthy donors. Across the whole study: A subsequent analysis reported that the 110 or so validation repertoires were produced on the same platform that had also been used for the approximately 710 first-cohort repertoires.

Germline V gene data show CDR1 as SEHNR and CDR2 as FQNEAQ (reference sequence). The V gene lost 3 bases and the J gene lost 6 bases, with 12 bases spanning the gap. The CDR3 runs to 14 residues. Notes on the study in general: In vitro checks showed that a few CMV-associated chains really do target CMV antigens.

This table comes from immunoSEQ multiplex PCR, and its TCRdb copy is limited to in-frame clones, with some not included. The sample lists about 170,000 clones, about 86% occurring once. The origin of this receptor is a woman aged 25 to 45 in good health and CMV-seronegative. The specimen sequenced was PBMCs. The V call is TRBV7-9, the J call TRBJ1-5; possible D gene TRBD1, 6 bases. The CDR3 loop reads CASSFGGRSQPQHF. As DNA, the CDR3 is TGTGCCAGCAGCTTCGGGGGCAGGAGTCAGCCCCAGCATTTT.